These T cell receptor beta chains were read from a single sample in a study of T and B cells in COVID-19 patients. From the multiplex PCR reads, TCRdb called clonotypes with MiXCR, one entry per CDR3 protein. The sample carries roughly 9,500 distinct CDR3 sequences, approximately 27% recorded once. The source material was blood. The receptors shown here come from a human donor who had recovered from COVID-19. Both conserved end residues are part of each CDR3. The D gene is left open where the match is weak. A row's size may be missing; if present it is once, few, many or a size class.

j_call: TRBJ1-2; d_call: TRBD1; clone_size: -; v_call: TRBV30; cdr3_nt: TGTGCCTGGAGGACAGGGGGCGGGAACTATGGCTACACCTTC; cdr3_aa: CAWRTGGGNYGYTF
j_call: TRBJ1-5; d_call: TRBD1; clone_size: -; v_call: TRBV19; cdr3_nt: TGTGCCAGTACTGGGACAGGTGTAAGCAATCAGCCCCAGCATTTT; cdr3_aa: CASTGTGVSNQPQHF
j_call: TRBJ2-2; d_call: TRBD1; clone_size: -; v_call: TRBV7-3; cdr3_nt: TGTGCCAGCAGCTTAAAGCAGGGGGTCACCGGGGAGCTGTTTTTT; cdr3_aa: CASSLKQGVTGELFF
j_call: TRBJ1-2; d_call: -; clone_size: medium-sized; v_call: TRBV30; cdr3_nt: TGTGCCTGGAGTGTATCGCAGGGCGGTGGCTACACCTTC; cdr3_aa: CAWSVSQGGGYTF
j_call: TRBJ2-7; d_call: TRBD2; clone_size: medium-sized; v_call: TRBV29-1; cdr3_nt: TGCAGCGCACTAGCGGGGAGCTCCTACGAGCAGTACTTC; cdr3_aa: CSALAGSSYEQYF
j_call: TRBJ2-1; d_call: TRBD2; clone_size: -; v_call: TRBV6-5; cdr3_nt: TGTGCCAGCAGTTACGAGCAGGCCGGGGGGGGCAGGGGCAATGAGCAGTTCTTC; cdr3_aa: CASSYEQAGGGRGNEQFF
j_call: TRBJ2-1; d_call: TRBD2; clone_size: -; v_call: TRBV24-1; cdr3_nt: TGTGCCACCAGTGATGGGACTAGCGGATCCTCCTACAATGAGCAGTTCTTC; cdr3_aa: CATSDGTSGSSYNEQFF
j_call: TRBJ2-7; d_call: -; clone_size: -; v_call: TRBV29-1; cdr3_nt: TGCAGCGACCTCCAAGGGGAGAGCTCCTACGAGCAGTACTTC; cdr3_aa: CSDLQGESSYEQYF
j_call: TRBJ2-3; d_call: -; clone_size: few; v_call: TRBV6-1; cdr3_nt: TGTGCCAGCAGTGGGGCAGGCATGCAGTATTTT; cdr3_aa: CASSGAGMQYF
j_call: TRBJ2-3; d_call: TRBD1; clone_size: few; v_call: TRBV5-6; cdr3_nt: TGTGCCAGCAGCTCTACAGGGGGCAAGGGGACAGATACGCAGTATTTT; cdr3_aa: CASSSTGGKGTDTQYF
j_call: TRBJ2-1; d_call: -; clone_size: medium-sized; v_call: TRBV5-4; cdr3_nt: TGTGCCAGCAGCCCGACCCGGGAGGGGGCGCGAAATGAGCAGTTCTTC; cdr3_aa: CASSPTREGARNEQFF
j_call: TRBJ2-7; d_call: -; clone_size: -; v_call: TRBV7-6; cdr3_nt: TGTGCCAGCAGCCCTGTCCGGGGGTCTTACGAGCAGTACTTC; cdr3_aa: CASSPVRGSYEQYF
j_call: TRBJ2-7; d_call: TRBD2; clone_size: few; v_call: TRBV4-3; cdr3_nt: TGCGCCAGCAGCCCTTCACTAGCGGGAGGGGCGAACTCCTACGAGCAGTACTTC; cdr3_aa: CASSPSLAGGANSYEQYF
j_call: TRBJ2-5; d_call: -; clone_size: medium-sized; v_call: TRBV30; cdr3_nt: TGTGCCTGGAGTGTAGGTGGAGTAGAGACCCAGTACTTC; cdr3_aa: CAWSVGGVETQYF
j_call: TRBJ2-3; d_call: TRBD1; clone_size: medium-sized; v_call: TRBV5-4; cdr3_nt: TGTGCCAGCAGCCTCCCGCCGACAGGGGGCACAGATACGCAGTATTTT; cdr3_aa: CASSLPPTGGTDTQYF
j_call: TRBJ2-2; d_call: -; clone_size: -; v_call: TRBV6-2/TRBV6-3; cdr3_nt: TGTGCCAGCAGACCGGGCCTAAACACCGGGGAGCTGTTTTTT; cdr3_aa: CASRPGLNTGELFF
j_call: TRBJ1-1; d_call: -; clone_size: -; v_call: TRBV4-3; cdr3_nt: TGCGCCAGCAGCCAGAGGTCGGCCCCTTTCACTGAAGCTTTCTTT; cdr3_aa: CASSQRSAPFTEAFF
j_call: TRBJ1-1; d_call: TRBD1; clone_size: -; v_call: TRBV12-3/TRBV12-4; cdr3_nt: TGTGCCAGCGGGGGACAGGGAGTTTTGAACACTGAAGCTTTCTTT; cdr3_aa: CASGGQGVLNTEAFF
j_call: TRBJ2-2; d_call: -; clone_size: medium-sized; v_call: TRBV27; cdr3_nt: TGTGCCAGCAGTACCCCGGTGTCCGGGGAGCTGTTTTTT; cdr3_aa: CASSTPVSGELFF
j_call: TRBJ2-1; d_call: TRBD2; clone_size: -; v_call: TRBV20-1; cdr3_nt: TGCAGTGCTAGAGAGGTAGAGCGGGGGGGATCCTACAATGAGCAGTTCTTC; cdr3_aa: CSAREVERGGSYNEQFF
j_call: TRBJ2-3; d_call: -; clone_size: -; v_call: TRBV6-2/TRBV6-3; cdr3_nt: TGTGCCAGCAGTTCCGGTAGCGGTACAGATACGCAGTATTTT; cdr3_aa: CASSSGSGTDTQYF